This T cell receptor (beta chain) appears in the sequencing data of a study of cytomegalovirus exposure and HLA in healthy donors. Study-level background: Genotyping of 398 donors showed that roughly 80% belonged to the Caucasian-associated ancestry cluster.

A multiplex PCR was run with 60 Vbeta primers and 13 Jbeta primers. TCRdb keeps only in-frame clones here, not all; method: immunoSEQ multiplex PCR. Of about 130,000 clones listed, about 80% are singletons. Per the germline V gene, CDR1 is SGHNT and CDR2 is YYREEE (reference sequence). V shed 0 bases and J shed 2 bases, with 7 bases lying between them. This CDR3 has 14 residues. The chain combines TRBV5-4 with TRBJ2-3; D call uncertain. Source material: PBMCs. The TCR sequence derives from a boy between 2 and 15 years old in good health and CMV-seronegative. As DNA, the CDR3 is TGTGCCAGCAGCTTGGAACACACCACAGATACGCAGTATTTT. It is translated as CASSLEHTTDTQYF.